Listed here are 29 T cell receptor beta chains from one sample, sequenced in a study of metastatic and nonmetastatic thyroid tumors. TCRdb re-called the PCR reads through MiXCR. The table includes about 41,000 clones, 25% to 30% detected once. Not a single patient had been given any form of treatment at any point before undergoing thyroid surgery. The sequenced material came from blood. The source of these receptors is a male donor with papillary thyroid cancer or a benign thyroid nodule (not recorded which). Some clones in this sample may be carry-over from other donors' samples.

This clone showed up just a few times. Sequence at one end of the junction differs from germline and may be a read error. The V call is TRBV6-1, the J call TRBJ2-7; D is unclear. Germline CDR1 and CDR2: MNHNS and SASEGT. CDR3 length: 11 residues. The CDR3 region is CASSEVVEHYF. CDR3 coding DNA: TGTGCCAGCAGTGAGGTGGTCGAGCATTACTTC.

This chain uses TRBV20-1 with TRBJ2-1; 11 bases are a match to TRBD2. This CDR3 is built from 15 residues. The germline CDR1 and CDR2 sequences are DFQATT and SNEGSKA (reference sequence). Trimming took 6 bases from V and 2 from J; bases not matched to a gene: 6. CDR3 sequence: CSAPKLAGAYNEQFF. CDR3 nucleotide sequence: TGCAGTGCCCCTAAACTAGCGGGAGCCTACAATGAGCAGTTCTTC.

Regarding this clone: The germline gene is not matched at one end of the junction; a read error may be the cause. The chain's CDR3 is CDSTSTSAFDQYF. The CDR3 nucleotides are TGTGACAGCACAAGCACTAGCGCCTTCGACCAGTACTTC. The chain employs TRBV2 and TRBJ2-7, with TRBD2 matching 7 bases. The CDR3 covers 13 residues. Germline V lookup: CDR1 SNHLY, CDR2 FYNNEI. Full variable domain (outside the CDR3, taken from reference TRBV2 and TRBJ2-7): EPEVTQTPSHQVTQMGQEVILRCVPISNHLYFYWYRQILGQKVEFLVSFYNNEISEKSEIFDDQFSVERPDGSNFTLKIRSTKLEDSAMYFCDSTSTSAFDQYFGPGTRLTVT.

This clone was observed many times. The gene calls are TRBV27 and TRBJ1-1, with 11 bases lining up with TRBD1. Germline V gene data show CDR1 as MNHEY and CDR2 as SMNVEV (reference sequence). This CDR3 region has 17 residues. With V trimmed by 5 bases and J by 6 bases, 14 bases remained unmatched. CDR3 loop: CASSTQRDRGYVAEAFF. In DNA form, the CDR3 reads TGTGCCAGCAGTACCCAACGGGACAGGGGGTATGTGGCTGAAGCTTTCTTT.

This clone was counted ten times or more. A much larger clone lies one base from this, so it may be a read error. This chain joins TRBV2 and TRBJ2-7; D might be TRBD1 (5 bases). This CDR3 contains 12 residues. The germline V and J ends were trimmed by 6 bases and 4 bases, with 10 bases remaining between them. Germline V gene sequence: CDR1 SNHLY, CDR2 FYNNEI. In DNA, the CDR3 is TGTGCCAGCAGCCAGGGCCGATACGAGCAGTACTTC. This gives the protein CASSQGRYEQYF. Looking up the rest from reference TRBV2 and TRBJ2-7 gives the full variable domain: EPEVTQTPSHQVTQMGQEVILRCVPISNHLYFYWYRQILGQKVEFLVSFYNNEISEKSEIFDDQFSVERPDGSNFTLKIRSTKLEDSAMYFCASSQGRYEQYFGPGTRLTVT.

The CDR3 sequence is CASSRGLADYEQYF. The CDR3, as DNA: TGTGCCAGCAGCCGAGGACTAGCAGATTACGAGCAGTACTTC. The rearrangement joins TRBV5-8 to TRBJ2-7, with 8 nucleotides matching TRBD2. Germline lookup yields CDR1 SGHTS and CDR2 YDEGEE. This CDR3 has 14 residues. Trimming at V came to 4 bases and at J to 4 bases, leaving 7 bases not matched to a gene.

This clone has at least ten counts. The chain links TRBV7-2 to TRBJ1-2; possible D gene TRBD1, 5 bases. The length of the CDR3 is 15 residues. Trimming took 5 bases from V and 8 from J, leaving 21 bases between them. Germline CDR1 SGHTA, CDR2 FQGNSA. The CDR3 is CASSPRHSDTRGYTF. CDR3 nucleotides: TGTGCCAGCAGCCCAAGACATTCGGACACGCGAGGCTACACCTTC.

This clone was counted at least ten times. The rearrangement joins TRBV20-1 to TRBJ2-5; D might be TRBD1 (6 bases). Germline CDR1 reads DFQATT; CDR2 reads SNEGSKA (reference sequence). V was trimmed by 6 bases and J by 9 bases, leaving 17 bases between them. The CDR3 sequence is 12 residues long. CDR3 region: CSAKTGQGSQYF. The CDR3 coding sequence is TGCAGTGCAAAGACAGGCCAGGGGTCCCAGTACTTC.

This rearrangement joins TRBV6-1 to TRBJ2-2; D gene ambiguous. The germline CDR1 and CDR2 sequences are MNHNS and SASEGT. Trimming removed 5 bases at V and 8 bases at J, with 12 bases between. The CDR3 has 13 residues. The CDR3 bases are TGTGCCAGCAGTCCCAGCCGTTTTGGGGAGCTGTTTTTT. Its translation: CASSPSRFGELFF.

The chain has TRBV28 and TRBJ1-5, with D possibly TRBD1 on 5 matching bases. This CDR3 has 16 amino acids. V gave up 5 bases and J gave up 5 bases, with 19 bases separating them. Germline loops: CDR1 MDHEN, CDR2 SYDVKM. Here the CDR3 reads CASSNQLGHPYQPQHF. The CDR3, as DNA: TGTGCCAGCAGTAACCAGCTCGGACACCCATATCAGCCCCAGCATTTT. Full variable domain (missing parts from reference TRBV28 and TRBJ1-5): DVKVTQSSRYLVKRTGEKVFLECVQDMDHENMFWYRQDPGLGLRLIYFSYDVKMKEKGDIPEGYSVSREKKERFSLILESASTNQTSMYLCASSNQLGHPYQPQHFGDGTRLSIL.

The V and J genes are TRBV30 and TRBJ2-2; D gene unclear. Deletions cut 2 bases from V and 1 base from J, with 11 bases between. Germline V gives CDR1 GTSNPN, CDR2 SVGIG (reference sequence). The CDR3 has 15 amino acids. Written as DNA, the CDR3 is TGTGCCTGGAGTTTGGGGTCACTGAACACCGGGGAGCTGTTTTTT. As protein: CAWSLGSLNTGELFF.

By proportion, this clone is medium-sized (0.01 to 0.1%). The V gene is TRBV28, the J gene TRBJ2-7; D call uncertain. This CDR3 has 13 residues. With 5 bases removed from V and 1 base from J, the gap between germline ends came to 9 bases. Germline CDR1 MDHEN, CDR2 SYDVKM. In DNA form, the CDR3 reads TGTGCCAGCAGTCTGGGGATTTCCTACGAGCAGTACTTC. Residues: CASSLGISYEQYF.

The sample holds many counts of this clone. This may stem from a read error, because a much larger clone lies one nucleotide away. Other DNA sequences from this sample encode an identical CDR3 as well. The J gene is TRBJ2-7, the V gene TRBV14; a weak D match, TRBD1 (6 bases). Germline V gene data show CDR1 as SGHDN and CDR2 as FVKESK. The CDR3 totals 15 residues. The CDR3 nucleotides read TGTGCCAGCAGCCACGGACAGACCGACCCCTACGAGCAGTACTTT. Encoded protein: CASSHGQTDPYEQYF.

The chain employs TRBV4-1 and TRBJ2-3; D uncertain. Germline-derived CDR1 and CDR2 are MGHRA and YSYEKL. CDR3 size: 15 residues. V lost 3 bases and J 0 bases, leaving 10 bases between the germline ends. The CDR3 loop is CASSQDPLSTDTQYF. In DNA, the CDR3 is TGCGCCAGCAGCCAGGATCCCTTAAGCACAGATACGCAGTATTTT.

This clone was seen more than once but under ten times. A much larger clonotype is one base distant, so this may be a read error. The chain combines TRBV2 with TRBJ2-5; 8 positions agree with TRBD1. This CDR3 comprises 15 residues. Losses at the gene ends were 5 bases for V and 5 bases for J; bases not matched to a gene: 10. The germline V gene encodes CDR1 SNHLY and CDR2 FYNNEI. The CDR3 nucleotides read TGTGCCAGCAGTCTCTGGACAGGGAGGTCGGAGACCCAGTACTTC. Translated, it gives CASSLWTGRSETQYF.

The genes are TRBV6-1 and TRBJ2-1; 12 bases fit TRBD2. The CDR3 is 17 residues long. Per the germline V gene, CDR1 is MNHNS and CDR2 is SASEGT. Unmatched junction bases numbered 14, after V lost 6 bases and J lost 8 bases. The CDR3 DNA follows: TGTGCCAGCAGGCCGACTAGCGGGAGACGCTTTGAGTATGAGCAGTTCTTC. It encodes CASRPTSGRRFEYEQFF.

This chain uses TRBV20-1 with TRBJ2-7; D is perhaps TRBD2 (7 bases). Germline assignment: CDR1 DFQATT and CDR2 SNEGSKA (reference sequence). This CDR3 is 14 amino acids long. Deletions cut 4 bases from V and 11 bases from J, with 24 bases between. In DNA form, the CDR3 reads TGCAGTGCTAACCCGGGGGGCAGAATTGGGGAGAAGTACTTC. Translation: CSANPGGRIGEKYF.

This clone was detected many times. The CDR3 does not close with the conserved phenylalanine or tryptophan, likely indicating a read error. The same CDR3 also results from other DNA sequences found in this sample. Here the CDR3 reads CASRGLAGASSYNEQFS. CDR3 coding DNA: TGTGCCAGCAGAGGACTAGCGGGGGCTAGCTCCTACAATGAGCAGTTCTCC. The genes are TRBV27 and TRBJ2-1, with 13 positions matching TRBD2. This CDR3 has 17 residues. Trimming removed 6 bases from V and 0 bases from J; junction bases left unmatched: 5. Germline assignment: CDR1 MNHEY and CDR2 SMNVEV (reference sequence).

In this sample, this clone turned up many times. CDR3 region: CSARYTGTSGGAYNEQFF. The CDR3 DNA is TGCAGTGCTAGGTACACCGGGACTAGCGGGGGGGCCTACAATGAGCAGTTCTTC. The rearrangement links TRBV20-1 to TRBJ2-1, with 16 bases lining up with TRBD2. The CDR3 spans 18 residues. The ends lost 3 bases at V and 2 bases at J; junction bases unmatched: 7. The germline V gene has CDR1 DFQATT and CDR2 SNEGSKA (reference sequence).

This clone appeared many times. The chain combines TRBV7-8 with TRBJ2-7; 7 nucleotides match TRBD1. This CDR3 has 16 residues. Losses at the gene ends were 4 bases for V and 2 bases for J; bases not matched to a gene: 11. CDR1 and CDR2 from the germline V gene are SGHVS and FQNEAQ. In DNA form, the CDR3 reads TGTGCCAGCAGCTCCTCGAGGACAGGCCTGACCTACGAGCAGTACTTC. It codes for CASSSSRTGLTYEQYF.

The rearrangement joins TRBV28 to TRBJ1-3, with D perhaps matching TRBD1 (5 bases). Trimming shortened V by 3 bases and J by 0 bases, and 9 bases separated the two germline ends. Germline loops: CDR1 MDHEN, CDR2 SYDVKM. The length of the CDR3 is 15 residues. CDR3 sequence reads: CASSFGGSSGNTIYF. CDR3 DNA sequence: TGTGCCAGCAGTTTTGGGGGGAGCTCTGGAAACACCATATATTTT.

This clone came up a few times. The J gene is TRBJ1-6, the V gene TRBV12-5, with D perhaps TRBD1 (5 bases). The CDR3 is 15 amino acids. Germline CDR1 LGHNT, CDR2 FRNRAP. The V end was cut by 6 bases, the J end by 10 bases, with 19 bases between. CDR3 sequence: CASGGGTALRSPLHF. CDR3 DNA sequence: TGTGCTAGTGGGGGAGGGACGGCATTAAGATCACCCCTCCACTTT.

The V gene is TRBV5-1, the J gene TRBJ2-6; possible D gene TRBD1, 5 bases. V was clipped by 2 bases and J by 6 bases, with 12 bases between them. This CDR3 comprises 15 residues. Germline V lookup: CDR1 SGHRS, CDR2 YFSETQ. The CDR3 is CASSLGAPEANVLTF. The CDR3 coding sequence is TGCGCCAGCAGCTTAGGGGCCCCAGAGGCCAACGTCCTGACTTTC. The full variable domain, its missing parts supplied by reference TRBV5-1 and TRBJ2-6, is KAGVTQTPRYLIKTRGQQVTLSCSPISGHRSVSWYQQTPGQGLQFLFEYFSETQRNKGNFPGRFSGRQFSNSRSEMNVSTLELGDSALYLCASSLGAPEANVLTFGAGSRLTVL.

This clone was detected many times. This chain joins TRBV5-1 and TRBJ1-5, with unresolved D. Germline V gene data show CDR1 as SGHRS and CDR2 as YFSETQ. Between the trimmed V and J ends, which lost 2 bases and 0 bases, there was a span of 3 bases. The CDR3 runs to 13 residues. The CDR3 sequence is CASSFTSNQPQHF. DNA for the CDR3: TGCGCCAGCAGCTTTACTAGCAATCAGCCCCAGCATTTT. The variable domain in full, with the rest retrieved from reference TRBV5-1 and TRBJ1-5, is KAGVTQTPRYLIKTRGQQVTLSCSPISGHRSVSWYQQTPGQGLQFLFEYFSETQRNKGNFPGRFSGRQFSNSRSEMNVSTLELGDSALYLCASSFTSNQPQHFGDGTRLSIL.

The chain is built from TRBV28 and TRBJ2-7, with TRBD2 as a possible D gene (6 bases). The V and J ends lost 10 bases and 4 bases respectively, with 23 bases between them. CDR3 length equals 15 residues. Germline CDR1 is MDHEN and CDR2 is SYDVKM. The CDR3 loop is CATKRSQGLLYEQYF. DNA of the CDR3: TGTGCCACCAAGAGGAGTCAGGGACTCCTATACGAGCAGTACTTC.

This clone was seen a handful of times. Germline is not matched at one junction end, which may reflect a read error. The genes are TRBV5-1 and TRBJ2-7; D may be TRBD1 (5 bases). This CDR3 comprises 14 residues. Germline V gives CDR1 SGHRS, CDR2 YFSETQ. The CDR3 spells CASCLGQTSSEQYF. The CDR3 bases are TGCGCCAGCTGCTTGGGGCAGACCTCCTCCGAGCAGTACTTC.

This clone was counted ten times or more. The chain is built from TRBV4-2 and TRBJ2-7; D may be TRBD1 (6 bases). From germline, CDR1 is LGHNA and CDR2 YNFKEQ. Trimming took off 1 base at V and 2 bases at J, with 15 bases between the two ends. This CDR3 has 16 residues. The DNA of the CDR3 is TGTGCCAGCAGCCAAGTAAGGGACGGGACACCCTACGAGCAGTACTTC. Its protein product is CASSQVRDGTPYEQYF.

This clone was counted many times. V usage is TRBV20-1 and J usage is TRBJ2-5; a weak D match, TRBD1 (6 bases). The CDR3 runs to 12 residues. Germline CDR1 and CDR2: DFQATT and SNEGSKA (reference sequence). The germline V and J ends were trimmed by 3 bases and 2 bases, with 7 bases remaining between them. CDR3 protein: CSARGQQETQYF. The CDR3, as DNA: TGCAGTGCTAGGGGACAACAAGAGACCCAGTACTTC.

This clone was seen more than once but under ten times. The chain is built from TRBV6-2 or TRBV6-3 and TRBJ1-3; D possibly corresponds to TRBD1 (6 bases). The CDR3 spans 16 residues. Germline CDR1 is MNHEY and CDR2 is SVGEGT. Trimming stripped 4 bases from V and 2 bases from J, with 15 bases between. CDR3 sequence: CASSLRTGTTGNTIYF. DNA of the CDR3: TGTGCCAGCAGTTTACGGACGGGGACAACTGGAAACACCATATATTTT.